This TCR beta chain was found in a study of blood T cell repertoires in COVID-19 (dated by TCRdb to the early 2020s). Broadly, across the study: The collaborator samples originated in the United States, Italy and Spain and spanned the acute and convalescent phases of COVID-19. The prospective study material was composed of cDNA or gDNA derived from T cells, B-cell-depleted T cells, or PBMCs. Subjects who had been exposed to COVID-19, were actively infected with it, or had recovered from it provided the deeply sampled blood TCRbeta repertoires that made up the dataset. A freely available public database, intended as a resource for researchers studying the immune response to SARS-CoV-2, is where the repertoires were released. The samples were drawn from the first 160 participants of the ongoing ImmuneRACE study and from under 1,500 subjects provided by 6 global collaborators. Sample metadata almost always included a de-identified subject ID, COVID-19 status, age in years and sex. Where available, HLA class I and class II types were obtained from metadata supplied by the sample provider rather than from assay-based typing.

TCRbeta CDR3 regions were amplified from genomic DNA using the immunoSEQ Assay, a bias-controlled multiplex PCR. The published analysis was carried out like this. Nucleated cell counts per sample were estimated from amplification of reference gene primers within the assay. Sequence reads were collapsed and filtered to measure the absolute abundance of every unique TCRbeta CDR3 rearrangement. For each sample, productive Simpson clonality was calculated as the square root of Simpson's diversity index across productive rearrangements. Held by TCRdb, this immuneACCESS table contains in-frame sequences only and omits some clones. Under half of the omission traces to an unresolved V gene where checked; the cause of the rest is unknown. V and J calls and clone size are those listed in that table; D and trimming were worked out from the DNA. For this sample there are 65,000 to 90,000 clones; about 91% appear just once. The top ten clones comprise approximately 8.9% of the sample.

Whole blood was collected in K2EDTA tubes by collaborating institutions according to the institutions' own protocols. Collaborator samples were shipped for TCRbeta analysis as frozen whole blood, isolated PBMCs, or DNA extracted from either sample type. To note about this clone: Its antigen remains unidentified. Within one base of it there is no much larger clone, and no base qualities were kept.

Study-level results and caveats: How much clinical and demographic metadata was included differed by source and by participant, and the metadata was provided uncurated.

From a lookup of the germline V gene (reference sequence), CDR1 and CDR2 are MNHEY and SMNVEV. The CDR3 runs 15 amino acids, cysteine and phenylalanine included. The only DNA kept is the CDR3, 45 bases in frame from the first base. Trimmed from V: 5 bases; trimmed from J: 3 bases; junction bases lacking a gene match: 7. The V and J segments used are TRBV27 and TRBJ2-3, and TRBD2 aligns with 8 junction nucleotides. The clonotype was recovered from a man older than 75 with acute or convalescent COVID-19. The sequenced material came from peripheral blood. The sequenced DNA: TGTGCCAGCAGTAGAACGGGAGGGCCAACAGATACGCAGTATTTT. It encodes CASSRTGGPTDTQYF.